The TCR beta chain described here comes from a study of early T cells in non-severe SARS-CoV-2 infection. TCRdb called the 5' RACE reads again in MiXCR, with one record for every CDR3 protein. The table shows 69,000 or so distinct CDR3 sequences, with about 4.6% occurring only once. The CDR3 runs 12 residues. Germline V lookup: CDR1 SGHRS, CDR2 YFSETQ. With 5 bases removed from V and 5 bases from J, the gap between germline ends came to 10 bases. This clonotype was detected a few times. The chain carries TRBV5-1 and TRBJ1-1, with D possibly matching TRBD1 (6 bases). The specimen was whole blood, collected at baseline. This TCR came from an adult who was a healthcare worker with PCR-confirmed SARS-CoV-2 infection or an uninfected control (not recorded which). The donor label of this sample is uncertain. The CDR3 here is CASSPRGTEAFF. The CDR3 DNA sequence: TGCGCCAGCAGTCCAAGGGGGACTGAAGCTTTCTTT.